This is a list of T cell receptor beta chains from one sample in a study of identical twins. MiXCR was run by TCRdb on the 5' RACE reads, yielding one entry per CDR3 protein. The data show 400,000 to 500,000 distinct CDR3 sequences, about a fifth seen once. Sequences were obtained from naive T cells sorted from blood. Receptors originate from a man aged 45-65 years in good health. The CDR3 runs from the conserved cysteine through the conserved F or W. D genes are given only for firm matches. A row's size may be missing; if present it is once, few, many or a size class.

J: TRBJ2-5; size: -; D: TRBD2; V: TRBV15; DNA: TGTGCCACCAGCAGAGAGGCTAGCGGGGTTCGGGAGACCCAGTACTTC; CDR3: CATSREASGVRETQYF
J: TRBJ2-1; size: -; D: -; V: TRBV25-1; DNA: TGTGCCAGCAGTGAATCGGGAACCTACAATGAGCAGTTCTTC; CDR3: CASSESGTYNEQFF
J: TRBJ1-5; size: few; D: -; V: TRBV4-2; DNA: TGTGCCAGCAGCGGGACGGGGAATAGCAATCAGCCCCAGCATTTT; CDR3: CASSGTGNSNQPQHF
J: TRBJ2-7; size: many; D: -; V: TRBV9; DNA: TGTGCCAGCAGCGGACCTACTTACGAGCAGTACTTC; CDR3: CASSGPTYEQYF
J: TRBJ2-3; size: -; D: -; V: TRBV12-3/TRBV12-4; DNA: TGTGCCAGCAGTTTAGCGGGGTACACAGATACGCAGTATTTT; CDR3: CASSLAGYTDTQYF
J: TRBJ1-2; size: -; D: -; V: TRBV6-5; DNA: TGTGCCAGCAGTTACTCTTACAGGCGGGAGGGTGGCTACACCTTC; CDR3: CASSYSYRREGGYTF
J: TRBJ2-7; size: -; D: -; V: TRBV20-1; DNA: TGCAGTGCTATCAGCCCACAGGATCGGACCTACGAGCAGTACTTC; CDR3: CSAISPQDRTYEQYF
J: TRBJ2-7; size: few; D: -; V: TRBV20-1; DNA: TGCAGTGCTAGAGATCGGAGGCAGGGAATCTCCTACGAGCAGTACTTC; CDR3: CSARDRRQGISYEQYF
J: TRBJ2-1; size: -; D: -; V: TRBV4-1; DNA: TGCGCCAGCAGCCATCGACACTATGAGCAGTTCTTC; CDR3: CASSHRHYEQFF
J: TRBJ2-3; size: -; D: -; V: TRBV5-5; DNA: TGTGCCAGCAGCCCCGCGGAGGATACGCAGTATTTT; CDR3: CASSPAEDTQYF
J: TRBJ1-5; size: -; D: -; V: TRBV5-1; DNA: TGCGCCAGCAGCATGGACAGCAGCAATCAGCCCCAGCATTTT; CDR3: CASSMDSSNQPQHF
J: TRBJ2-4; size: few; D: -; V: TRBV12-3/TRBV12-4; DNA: TGTGCCAGCAGTTTAACGGGAGTAGGCATTCAGTACTTC; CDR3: CASSLTGVGIQYF
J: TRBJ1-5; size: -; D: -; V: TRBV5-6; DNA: TGTGCCAGCAGCTTCTCAGGGAGTTATCAGCCCCAGCATTTT; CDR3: CASSFSGSYQPQHF
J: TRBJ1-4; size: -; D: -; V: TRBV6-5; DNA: TGTGCCAGCAGTTACTCGGCCACCCGACTGGGGGTGGAAAAACTGTTTTTT; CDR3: CASSYSATRLGVEKLFF
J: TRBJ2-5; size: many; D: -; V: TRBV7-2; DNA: TGTGCCAGCAGCAGAATGAGGAATCCGGGCGGAGAGACCCAGTACTTC; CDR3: CASSRMRNPGGETQYF
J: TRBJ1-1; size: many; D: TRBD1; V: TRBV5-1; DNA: TGCGCCAGCAGCTTGGCCAATACAGGGGGAATAACTTTCTTT; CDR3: CASSLANTGGITFF
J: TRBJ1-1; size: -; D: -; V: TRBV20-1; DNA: TGCAGTGCTAGACCGTTCATGGCGGGGAACACTGAAGCTTTCTTT; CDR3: CSARPFMAGNTEAFF
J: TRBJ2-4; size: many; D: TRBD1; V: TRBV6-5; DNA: TGTGCCAGCAGTTACTCTTCTCTGGACAGGGAGAGGAACATTCAGTACTTC; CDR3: CASSYSSLDRERNIQYF
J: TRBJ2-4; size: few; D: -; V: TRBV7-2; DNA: TGTGCCAGCAGCTTAAGGCTAGCCAAAAACATTCAGTACTTC; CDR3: CASSLRLAKNIQYF
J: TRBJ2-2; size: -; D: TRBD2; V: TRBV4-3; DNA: TGCGCCAGCAGGGGACTAGCGGGAGTTCGAGGAAGCGGGGAGCTGTTTTTT; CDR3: CASRGLAGVRGSGELFF
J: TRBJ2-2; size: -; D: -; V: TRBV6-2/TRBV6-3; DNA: TGTGCCAGCAGTTTTACAGGCGGCGGGGAGCTGTTTTTT; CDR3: CASSFTGGGELFF
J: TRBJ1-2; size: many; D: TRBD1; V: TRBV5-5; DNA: TGTGCCAGCAGCCCCGGGACAGGCAACTATGGCTACACCTTC; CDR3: CASSPGTGNYGYTF
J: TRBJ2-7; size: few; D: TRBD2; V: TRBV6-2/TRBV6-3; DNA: TGTGCCAGCAGTCCCTTAAGCGGGACCGCCTCCTACGAGCAGTACTTC; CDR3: CASSPLSGTASYEQYF
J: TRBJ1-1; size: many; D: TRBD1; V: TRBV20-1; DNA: TGCAGTGCTAGGACAGGGTCTAACACTGAAGCTTTCTTT; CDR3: CSARTGSNTEAFF
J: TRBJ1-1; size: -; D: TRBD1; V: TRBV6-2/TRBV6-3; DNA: TGTGCCAGCATGACAGGGGGCACTGAAGCTTTCTTT; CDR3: CASMTGGTEAFF
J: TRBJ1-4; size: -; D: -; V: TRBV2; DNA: TGTGCCAGCAGGGGGATCACGGAAAAACTGTTTTTT; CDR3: CASRGITEKLFF
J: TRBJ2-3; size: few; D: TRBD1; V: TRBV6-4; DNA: TGTGCCAGCAGTGAGCGTTTCTGGGACAGGGGACGGGATACGCAGTATTTT; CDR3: CASSERFWDRGRDTQYF
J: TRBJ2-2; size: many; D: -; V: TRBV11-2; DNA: TGTGCCAGCAGCTCGACACAGGGGAACACCGGGGAGCTGTTTTTT; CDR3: CASSSTQGNTGELFF
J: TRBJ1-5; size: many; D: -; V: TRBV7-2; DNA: TGTGCCAGCAGCCCCGGAGGCCAGGCCAATCAGCCCCAGCATTTT; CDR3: CASSPGGQANQPQHF
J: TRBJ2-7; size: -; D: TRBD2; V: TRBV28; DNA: TGTGCCAGCAGGACCGCGGGAGCTTCTCCGGCCGAGCAGTACTTC; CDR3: CASRTAGASPAEQYF
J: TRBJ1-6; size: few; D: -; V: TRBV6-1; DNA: TGTGCCAGCCAGACGGGGGCCAGTGGCTCCTATAATTCACCCCTCCACTTT; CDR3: CASQTGASGSYNSPLHF
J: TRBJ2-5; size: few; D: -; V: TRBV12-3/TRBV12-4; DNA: TGTGCCAGCAGTTTAGCGGCGTCTCCCCGAGAGACCCAGTACTTC; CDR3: CASSLAASPRETQYF
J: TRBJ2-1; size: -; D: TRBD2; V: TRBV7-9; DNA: TGTGCCAGCAGACCTCCCCGGGGGGTCTCCTACAATGAGCAGTTCTTC; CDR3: CASRPPRGVSYNEQFF
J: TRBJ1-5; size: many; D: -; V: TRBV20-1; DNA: TGCAGTGCCAGAACAATGAATAGCAATCAGCCCCAGCATTTT; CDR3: CSARTMNSNQPQHF
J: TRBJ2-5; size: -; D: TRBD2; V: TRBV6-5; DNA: TGTGCCAGCAGTTACTCCTTGGGAGCGGGGGAGACCCAGTACTTC; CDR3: CASSYSLGAGETQYF
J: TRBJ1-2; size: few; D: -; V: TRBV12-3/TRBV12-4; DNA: TGTGCCAGCAGTGGGGGCCGAATTAACTATGGCTACACCTTC; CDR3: CASSGGRINYGYTF
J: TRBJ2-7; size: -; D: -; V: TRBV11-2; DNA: TGTGCCAGCAGCTTCGGTATTCCGACCTACGAGCAGTACTTC; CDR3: CASSFGIPTYEQYF
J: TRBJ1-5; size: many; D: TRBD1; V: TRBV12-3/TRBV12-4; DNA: TGTGCCAGCAGTTTTGGCCGGGACAGGGGTAATCAGCCCCAGCATTTT; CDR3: CASSFGRDRGNQPQHF
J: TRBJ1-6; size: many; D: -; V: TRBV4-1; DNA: TGCGCCAGCAGCCAAGATCAACTGCTGGGGGCACCCCTCCACTTT; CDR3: CASSQDQLLGAPLHF
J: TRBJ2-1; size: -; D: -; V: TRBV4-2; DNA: TGTGCCAGCAGCCAGTCCGGGTTTAAAGAGGGGCATGAGCAGTTCTTC; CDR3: CASSQSGFKEGHEQFF
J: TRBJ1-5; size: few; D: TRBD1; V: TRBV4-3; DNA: TGCGCCAGCAGCCAAGAGACAGGGGGCTTCAATCAGCCCCAGCATTTT; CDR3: CASSQETGGFNQPQHF
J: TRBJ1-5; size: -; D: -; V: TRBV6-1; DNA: TGTGCCAGCAGTGTCCATGTTGGTCAGCCCCAGCATTTT; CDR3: CASSVHVGQPQHF
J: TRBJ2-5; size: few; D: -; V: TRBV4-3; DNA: TGCGCCAGCAGCCCTCGGGGGATGGAGACCCAGTACTTC; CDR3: CASSPRGMETQYF
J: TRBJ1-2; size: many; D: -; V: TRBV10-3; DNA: TGTGCCATCAGTGACAGGGGCGACTATGGCTACACCTTC; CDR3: CAISDRGDYGYTF
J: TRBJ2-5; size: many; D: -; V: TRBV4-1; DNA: TGCGCCAGCAGCCAAGATCCGGGGGAGACCCAGTACTTC; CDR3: CASSQDPGETQYF
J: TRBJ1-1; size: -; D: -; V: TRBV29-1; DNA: TGCAGTGTAGGTAGGACCACTGAAGCTTTCTTT; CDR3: CSVGRTTEAFF
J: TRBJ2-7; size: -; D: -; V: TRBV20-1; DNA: TGCAGTGCTAGAGTCGAACCACGGGTCTACGAGCAGTACTTC; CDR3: CSARVEPRVYEQYF
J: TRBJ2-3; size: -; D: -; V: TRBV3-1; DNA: TGTGCCAGCAGCCAGTCTACTACAGATACGCAGTATTTT; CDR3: CASSQSTTDTQYF
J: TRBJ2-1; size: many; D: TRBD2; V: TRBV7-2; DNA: TGTGCCAGCAGACGGACTAGCGGGACCAATGAGCAGTTCTTC; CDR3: CASRRTSGTNEQFF
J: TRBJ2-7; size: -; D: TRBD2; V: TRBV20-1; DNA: TGCAGTGCTGAGGGACTAGCGGGAGCCGAGCAGTACTTC; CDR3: CSAEGLAGAEQYF
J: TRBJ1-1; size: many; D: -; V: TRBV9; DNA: TGTGCCAGCAGCCCCTGGGCGGGGGGAGGCACTGAAGCTTTCTTT; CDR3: CASSPWAGGGTEAFF
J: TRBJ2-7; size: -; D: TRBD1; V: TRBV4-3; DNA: TGCGCCAGCAGCCAAGATAGAGGGACAGACTACGAGCAGTACTTC; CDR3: CASSQDRGTDYEQYF
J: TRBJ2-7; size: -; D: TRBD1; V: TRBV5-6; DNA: TGTGCCAGCAGCCGAACGAACACAGGGGTCGACGAGCAGTACTTC; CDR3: CASSRTNTGVDEQYF
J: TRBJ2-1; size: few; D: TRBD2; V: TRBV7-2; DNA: TGTGCCAGCAGCTTAATAGCGGGGATATACAATGAGCAGTTCTTC; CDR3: CASSLIAGIYNEQFF
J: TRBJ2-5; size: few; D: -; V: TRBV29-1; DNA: TGCAGCGTTGTCCCTATTTCCTTAGCGGCTCGTGCAGAGACCCAGTACTTC; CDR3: CSVVPISLAARAETQYF
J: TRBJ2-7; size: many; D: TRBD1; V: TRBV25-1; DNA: TGTGCCAGCAGTGAATCGCCGACAGGGTACGAGCAGTACTTC; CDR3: CASSESPTGYEQYF
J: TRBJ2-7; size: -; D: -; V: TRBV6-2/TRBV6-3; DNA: TGTGCCAGCAGAGAACGGGCAGGGTTGGGGTACGAGCAGTACTTC; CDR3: CASRERAGLGYEQYF